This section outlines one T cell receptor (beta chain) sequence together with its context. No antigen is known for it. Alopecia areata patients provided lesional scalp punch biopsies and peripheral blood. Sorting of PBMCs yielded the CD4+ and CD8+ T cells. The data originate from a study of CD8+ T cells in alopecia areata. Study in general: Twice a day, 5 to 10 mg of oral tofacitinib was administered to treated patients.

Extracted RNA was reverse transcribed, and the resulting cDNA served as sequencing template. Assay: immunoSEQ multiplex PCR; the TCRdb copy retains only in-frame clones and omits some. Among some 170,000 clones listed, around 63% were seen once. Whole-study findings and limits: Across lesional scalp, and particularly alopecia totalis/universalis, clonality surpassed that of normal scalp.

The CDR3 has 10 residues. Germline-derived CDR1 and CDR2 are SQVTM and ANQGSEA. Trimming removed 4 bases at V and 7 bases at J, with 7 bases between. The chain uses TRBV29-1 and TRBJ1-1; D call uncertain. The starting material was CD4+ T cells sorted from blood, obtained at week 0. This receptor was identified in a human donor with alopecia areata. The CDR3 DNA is TGCAGCGTTGGTGGGAATGAAGCTTTCTTT. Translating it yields CSVGGNEAFF.